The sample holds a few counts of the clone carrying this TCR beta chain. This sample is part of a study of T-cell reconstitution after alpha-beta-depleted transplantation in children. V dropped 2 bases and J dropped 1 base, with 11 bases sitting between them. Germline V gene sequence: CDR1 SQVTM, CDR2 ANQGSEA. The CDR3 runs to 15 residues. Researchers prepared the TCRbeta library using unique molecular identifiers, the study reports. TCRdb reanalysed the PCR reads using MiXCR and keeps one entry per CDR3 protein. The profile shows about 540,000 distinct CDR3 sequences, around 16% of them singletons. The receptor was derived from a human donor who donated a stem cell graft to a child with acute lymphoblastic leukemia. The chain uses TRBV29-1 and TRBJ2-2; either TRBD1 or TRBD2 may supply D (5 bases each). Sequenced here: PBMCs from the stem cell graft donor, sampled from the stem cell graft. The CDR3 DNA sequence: TGCAGCGTTGAAAGGGCAGGGAGGAACACCGGGGAGCTGTTTTTT. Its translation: CSVERAGRNTGELFF.